This T cell receptor (beta chain) was profiled in a study of blood T cells in healthy people across ages (dated by TCRdb to 2014 to 2015). Some background on the complete study: In model experiments, roughly one uniquely barcoded TCR beta cDNA molecule per two T cells was captured by template switching. Using deep sequencing normalized with unique cDNA molecular identifiers, the study measured how TCR beta repertoire diversity changes with age. The donors were divided into four age groups: young (average roughly 15 years), middle-aged (approximately 42), aged (approximately 59) and long-lived (approximately 74). Donors of different ages were randomly distributed across sequencing lanes to avoid experimental bias. Using the same blood draw, the study looked at two additional independent replicas of 1 million unique cDNA reads for two donors, one aged 18 to 30 and the other aged 80 or older.

The 39 donors, aged about 6 to 95 years, were systemically healthy Caucasian individuals from Russia. Each donor gave 9.5 to 10 milliliters of peripheral blood, drawn into EDTA-treated Vacutainer tubes. Ficoll-Paque density-gradient centrifugation was used to isolate PBMCs, with at least 7 million obtained per sample. Total RNA was extracted from PBMCs with Trizol reagent, with at least 6 micrograms obtained per sample. For every donor, an aliquot of PBMCs went through flow cytometry to measure the percentages of naive CD45RAhigh/CD27high T cells. The study at large found these results: Compared with the aged group, more naive CD4+ T cells, fewer expanded clones and increased TCR diversity were shown by the long-lived group, suggesting age selection. Donor CMV infection status was unknown, potentially confounding age-related changes in expanded clonotypes. Total diversity estimates from one million sequenced T cells were considered lower bounds and underestimates. Observed TCR beta diversity correlated strongly with the percentage of naive T cells measured by flow cytometry. Conclusive comparison of naive and antigen-experienced compartments was prevented by the profiling of bulk unsorted PBMCs. As age increased, observed TCR beta diversity per million T cells dropped in a roughly linear way, and a significant reduction was already evident by age around 41.

The receptor library was made with 5' RACE. TCRdb names Illumina HiSeq 2500 as the instrument used. A second PCR of about 6 to 11 cycles was run with a J-beta primer mix and a sample-barcoded 5' primer. Each TCR beta cDNA molecule received a unique molecular identifier from a template-switch 5' adaptor carrying 12 random nucleotides. At least 2.5 million CDR3-containing paired-end reads were obtained from each sample. First-strand cDNA synthesis was performed from all RNA using the Mint cDNA synthesis kit, with priming by a TRBC-specific oligonucleotide. Following uracil-DNA glycosylase treatment, all cDNA underwent a first 18-cycle PCR with the universal primers M1SS and BC2_uni_R. The authors' pipeline ran thus. For normalization, 1 million high-quality reads were randomly selected from each sample, with every read carrying a distinct molecular identifier. Instead of being binned into consensus sequences, reads that shared molecular identifiers were thrown out. MiTCR, set to a Q25 quality threshold and the strictest error-elimination algorithm, was used for CDR3 identification, clonotype clustering and error correction. A nonparametric unseen species model with Euler transformation was used to estimate a lower bound on total TCR beta diversity. TCRdb applied fastp at Q25 and MiXCR to the public reads, then kept only in-frame beta chains. For every CDR3 protein sequence, its rows merge into one entry that carries the most common genes and DNA. Clone size and V and J calls follow TCRdb, not the original study. The sample table shows some 1.4 million distinct CDR3 sequences, and 40% to 50% are seen once. Jointly, the top ten make up 7.9% of the sample.

As for this clonotype: The antigen it recognizes is unknown. Base qualities are not provided; no much larger clone lies one nucleotide away.

The germline V gene provides CDR1 SQVTM and CDR2 ANQGSEA. V loses 0 bases, J loses 4 bases, and the germline ends lie 9 bases apart. The CDR3 goes from the cysteine to the phenylalanine over 14 residues. The sequence is cut down to CDR3 DNA, 42 bases in frame from base 1. The material sequenced was blood. This receptor was obtained from a young woman in good health. The chain is encoded by TRBV29-1 joined to TRBJ1-4; the D gene is perhaps TRBD1, on 5 matching bases. The DNA sequence is TGCAGCGTTGAAGAGGGACGGAGTAATGAAAAACTGTTTTTT. Translated, it reads CSVEEGRSNEKLFF.